The present T cell receptor (beta chain) was sequenced within a study of CD8+ T cells in alopecia areata. Study overall: Severity of treated patients was scored by affected scalp percentage.

Treatment of the sample: oral pan-JAK inhibitor, 5-10 mg twice daily. Lesional scalp punch biopsies and peripheral blood came from alopecia areata patients. RNA, once extracted, was reverse transcribed into cDNA for use as the sequencing template. Here immunoSEQ multiplex PCR was the method, and the copy in TCRdb shows in-frame clones only, minus some. Altogether over 150,000 clones are present, roughly 50% being singletons, with the ten largest covering 5.5%. Study outcomes and limitations: For patients receiving tofacitinib, scalp clonality and expanded CD8+ clones among the top 100 significantly decreased.

A remark on this clone: The antigen remains unidentified.

The CDR3 extends over 18 amino acids. CDR1 and CDR2 (germline): MGHRA, YSYEKL. V lost 4 bases and J lost 3; bases outside the gene matches: 14. The sample in question was CD4+ T cells sorted from blood, obtained at week 24, from a patient treated with tofacitinib. The TCR originated in a human donor with alopecia areata. The chain is built from TRBV4-1 and TRBJ2-1; 8 nucleotides match TRBD2. This CDR3 is CASSPDSGGALVYNEQFF. The CDR3 coding sequence is TGCGCCAGCAGCCCCGACTCCGGGGGGGCGTTGGTCTACAATGAGCAGTTCTTC.